The present TCR beta chain was sequenced within a study of response to subunit inactivated influenza vaccine. TCRdb re-derived calls from the RT-PCR reads in MiXCR, one entry per CDR3 protein. The sample records about 700,000 distinct CDR3 sequences, 14% being singletons. This clonotype has more than one count but fewer than ten. No antigen is known for it. Findings and limits, study-wide: Each seasonal influenza vaccination, the authors suggested, recruits few new T cells.

CDR3 length equals 18 residues. In germline, CDR1 is MGHRA, CDR2 YSYEKL. Trimming took off 1 base at V and 3 bases at J, with 21 bases between the two ends. This sequence originates from a man aged 45 to 65 who received an inactivated influenza vaccine. The chain employs TRBV4-1 and TRBJ1-1, with D unresolved. Source: PBMCs from blood, taken 14 days before vaccination. CDR3 sequence: CASSQGRIGRGFDTEAFF. In DNA form, the CDR3 reads TGCGCCAGCAGCCAAGGTCGTATCGGGAGAGGTTTCGACACTGAAGCTTTCTTT.